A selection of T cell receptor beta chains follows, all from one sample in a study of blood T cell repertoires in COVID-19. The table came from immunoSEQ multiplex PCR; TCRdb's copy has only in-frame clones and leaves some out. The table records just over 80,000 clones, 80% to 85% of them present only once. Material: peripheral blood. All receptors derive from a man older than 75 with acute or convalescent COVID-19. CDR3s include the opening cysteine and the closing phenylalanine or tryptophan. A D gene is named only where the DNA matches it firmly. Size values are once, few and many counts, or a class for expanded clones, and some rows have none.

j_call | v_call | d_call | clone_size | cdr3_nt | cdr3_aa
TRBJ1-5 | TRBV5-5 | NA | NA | TGTGCCAGCAGCTTTACTGGCAGGGTAAATCAGCCCCAGCATTTT | CASSFTGRVNQPQHF
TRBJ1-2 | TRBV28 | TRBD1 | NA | TGTGCCAGCAGTCTCAGAGGGACAGGGGAGGGCTACACCTTC | CASSLRGTGEGYTF
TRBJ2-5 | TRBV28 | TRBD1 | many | TGTGCCAGCATTTCTAGAGGGACAGGGAAAGAGACCCAGTACTTC | CASISRGTGKETQYF
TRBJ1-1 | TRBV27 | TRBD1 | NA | TGTGCCAGCAGTTTCACAGGGGTGAAGGTGAACACTGAAGCTTTCTTT | CASSFTGVKVNTEAFF
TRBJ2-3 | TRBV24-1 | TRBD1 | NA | TGTGCCACCAGTGAGGACAGGGGGGGCACAGATACGCAGTATTTT | CATSEDRGGTDTQYF
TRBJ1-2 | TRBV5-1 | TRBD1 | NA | TGCGCCAGCAGCTTCCAGGGGGCGGATGGCTACACCTTC | CASSFQGADGYTF
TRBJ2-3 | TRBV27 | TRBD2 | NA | TGTGCCAGCAGGATAGAGCGGGGGCCTAGCACAGATACGCAGTATTTT | CASRIERGPSTDTQYF
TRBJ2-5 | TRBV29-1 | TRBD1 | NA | TGCAGCGTTGATGACAGGGGTTTAGAGACCCAGTACTTC | CSVDDRGLETQYF
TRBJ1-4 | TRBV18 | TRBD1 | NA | TGTGCCAGCTCACGAGGGACAGGGGGCAATGAAAAACTGTTTTTT | CASSRGTGGNEKLFF
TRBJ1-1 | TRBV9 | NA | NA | TGTGCCAGCAGCGTAGACCCACAGCGGGCTAGAACTGAAGCTTTCTTT | CASSVDPQRARTEAFF
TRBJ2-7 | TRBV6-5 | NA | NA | TGTGCCAGCAGAGAGACTAGAGGTCTCTACGAGCAGTACTTC | CASRETRGLYEQYF
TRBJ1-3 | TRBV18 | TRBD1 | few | TGTGCCAGCTCACCACAGGGGACAGGGTATGGAAACACCATATATTTT | CASSPQGTGYGNTIYF
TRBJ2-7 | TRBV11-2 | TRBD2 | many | TGTGCCAGCAGCTTAGTAGGGCTAGCGGCTACCTACGAGCAGTACTTC | CASSLVGLAATYEQYF
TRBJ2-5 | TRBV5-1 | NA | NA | TGCGCCAGCAGCAGGGAGAAAGAGACCCAGTACTTC | CASSREKETQYF
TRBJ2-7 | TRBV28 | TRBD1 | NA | TGTGCCAGCAGGCCCGGACAGGCAGCCTACGAGCAGTACTTC | CASRPGQAAYEQYF
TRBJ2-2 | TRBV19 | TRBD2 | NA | TGTGCCAGTAGTCTTGTAGCGGGAGGGAGGGTCGGGGAGCTGTTTTTT | CASSLVAGGRVGELFF
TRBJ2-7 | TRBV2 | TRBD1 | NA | TGTGCCAGCAGTGAAGTCGGACAGGGTGAAGAGCAGTACTTC | CASSEVGQGEEQYF
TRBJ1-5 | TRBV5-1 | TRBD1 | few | TGCGCCAGCAGCTTGATCGGCAGGGGGGATCAGCCCCAGCATTTT | CASSLIGRGDQPQHF
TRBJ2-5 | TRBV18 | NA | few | TGTGCCAGCTCAAATCGGCACGCTGAGACAGTGATGAAGACCCAGTACTTC | CASSNRHAETVMKTQYF
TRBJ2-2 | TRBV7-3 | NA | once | TGTGCCAGCAGCTTCGGGAACACCGGGGAGCTGTTTTTT | CASSFGNTGELFF
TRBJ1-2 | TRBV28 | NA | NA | TGTGCCAGCACCCCCCACTGGGGGGACTATGGCTACACCTTC | CASTPHWGDYGYTF
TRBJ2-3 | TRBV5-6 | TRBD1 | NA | TGTGCCAGCAGCTTGATTATGTCAGGGGGACCGGATACGCAGTATTTT | CASSLIMSGGPDTQYF
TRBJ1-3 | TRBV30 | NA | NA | TGTGCCTGGAGTGTACCCGGGATCTTCACCATATATTTT | CAWSVPGIFTIYF
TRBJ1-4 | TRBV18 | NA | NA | TGTGCCAGCTCACCAGGGCAGAATGAAAAACTGTTTTTT | CASSPGQNEKLFF
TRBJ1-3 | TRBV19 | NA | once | TGTGCCGTTACCGGGTTCTCTGGAAACACCATATATTTT | CAVTGFSGNTIYF
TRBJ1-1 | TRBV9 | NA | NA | TGTGCCAGCAGCGTAGGACAGAAGAACACTGAAGCTTTCTTT | CASSVGQKNTEAFF
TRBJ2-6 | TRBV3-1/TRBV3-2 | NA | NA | TGTGCCAGCAGCCAAGAAGCTCTCCGGGGCTCTGGGGCCAACGTCCTGACTTTC | CASSQEALRGSGANVLTF
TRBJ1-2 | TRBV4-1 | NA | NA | TGCGCCAGCAGCCAAGTACAGGGTTACTATGGCTACACCTTC | CASSQVQGYYGYTF
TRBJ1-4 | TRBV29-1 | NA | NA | TGCAGCGTTGCAGGGTTTGCAACTAATGAAAAACTGTTTTTT | CSVAGFATNEKLFF
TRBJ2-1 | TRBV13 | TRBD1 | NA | TGTGCCAGCAGCCCACCGACAGGGGTTGGGGACAATGAGCAGTTCTTC | CASSPPTGVGDNEQFF
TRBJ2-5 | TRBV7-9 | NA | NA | TGTGCCAGCAGCTTAGAAGGGGCTCCAGAGACCCAGTACTTC | CASSLEGAPETQYF
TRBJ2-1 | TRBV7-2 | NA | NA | TGTGCCAGCAGCCCGCAGGTCCTTTTTTTCTCCTACAATGAGCAGTTCTTC | CASSPQVLFFSYNEQFF
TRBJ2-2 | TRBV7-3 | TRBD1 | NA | TGTGCCAGCAGCAAACAGGGGACCGGGGAGCTGTTTTTT | CASSKQGTGELFF
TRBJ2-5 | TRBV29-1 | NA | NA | TGCAGCGCCGCGGCGGGCCAAGAGACCCAGTACTTC | CSAAAGQETQYF
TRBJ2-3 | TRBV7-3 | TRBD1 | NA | TGTGCCAGCAGCCCAATAAGACAGGGGGCGGGCACAGATACGCAGTATTTT | CASSPIRQGAGTDTQYF
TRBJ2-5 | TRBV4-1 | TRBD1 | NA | TGCGCCAGCAGCCCAACGCCGGTGACCGGGACAGGGCTAAAAATGGGGACCCAGTACTTC | CASSPTPVTGTGLKMGTQYF
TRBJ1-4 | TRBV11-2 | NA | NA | TGTGCCAGCAGCGACCACAGGGATAATGAAAAACTGTTTTTT | CASSDHRDNEKLFF
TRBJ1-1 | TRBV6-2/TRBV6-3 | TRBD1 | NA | TGTGCCAGCAGTTACGAGGGACAGGGATTGAACACTGAAGCTTTCTTT | CASSYEGQGLNTEAFF
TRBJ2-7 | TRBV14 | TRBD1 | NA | TGTGCCAGCAGCCAGGGACAGGGATTCTACGAGCAGTACTTC | CASSQGQGFYEQYF
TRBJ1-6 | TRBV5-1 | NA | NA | TGCGCCAGCAGCTTGGGATCGGGTTCCGATTCACCCCTCCACTTT | CASSLGSGSDSPLHF
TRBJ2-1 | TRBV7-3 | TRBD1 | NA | TGTGCCAGCAGCTTATTAGGACAGGAGGATGAGCAGTTCTTC | CASSLLGQEDEQFF
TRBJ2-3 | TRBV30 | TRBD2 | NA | TGTGCCTGGAGTGTAGGGAGGGCGTCAGATACGCAGTATTTT | CAWSVGRASDTQYF
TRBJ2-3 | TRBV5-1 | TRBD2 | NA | TGCGCCAGCAGCTCAGGACTAGCGGCTAGCACAGATACGCAGTATTTT | CASSSGLAASTDTQYF
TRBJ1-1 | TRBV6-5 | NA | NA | TGTGCCAGCAGTTCCATTCGTCAGGCTTTCTTT | CASSSIRQAFF
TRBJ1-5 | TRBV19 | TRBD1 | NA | TGTGCCAGTAGTATAACAGGGGGCAATCAGCCCCAGCATTTT | CASSITGGNQPQHF
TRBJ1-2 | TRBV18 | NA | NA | TGTGCCAGCTCACCAACAGAAAACTATGGCTACACCTTC | CASSPTENYGYTF
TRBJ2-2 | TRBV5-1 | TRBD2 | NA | TGCGCCAGCAGCTCCCATAGCGGGAGTTATACCGGGGAGCTGTTTTTT | CASSSHSGSYTGELFF
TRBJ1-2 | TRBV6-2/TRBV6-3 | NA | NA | TGTGCCAGCAGTCTGCAGGGTCCAGCTAACTATGGCTACACCTTC | CASSLQGPANYGYTF
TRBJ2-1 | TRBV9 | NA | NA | TGTGCCAGCAGTGGGGGGACTTTCTCGGGAAGGAATGAGCAGTTCTTC | CASSGGTFSGRNEQFF
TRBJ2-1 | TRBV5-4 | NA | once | TGTGCCAGCAGCTTGGCCGCAGGGAATCAAAATGAGCAGTTCTTC | CASSLAAGNQNEQFF
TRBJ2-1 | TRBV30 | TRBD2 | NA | TGTGCCTGGAAACTCGGCGGGAGGGCCGGTGAGCAGTTCTTC | CAWKLGGRAGEQFF
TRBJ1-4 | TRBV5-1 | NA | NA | TGCGCCAGCAGCTTGCAGGGCAATGAAAAACTGTTTTTT | CASSLQGNEKLFF